This is a list of T cell receptor beta chains from one sample in a study of blood T cell repertoires in COVID-19. Sequenced by immunoSEQ multiplex PCR; TCRdb stores in-frame clones only, minus some. Of more than 150,000 clones listed, 78% were seen once; the top ten hold approximately 3%. Sequenced sample: peripheral blood. Every receptor here comes from a woman of 80 years or more with active or convalescent COVID-19. Both conserved end residues are part of each CDR3. A D gene is named only where the DNA matches it firmly. Only some rows state a clone size, as once, few, many or a class for expanded clones.

d_call,clone_size,v_call,j_call,cdr3_nt,cdr3_aa
NA,few,TRBV5-6,TRBJ2-7,TGTGCCAGCAGCTTGTCAGGGTACGAGCAGTACTTC,CASSLSGYEQYF
NA,NA,TRBV10-3,TRBJ2-2,TGTGCCTCTTCTTCCGGGACTGCCACGAACACCGGGGAGCTGTTTTTT,CASSSGTATNTGELFF
TRBD1,NA,TRBV5-1,TRBJ2-3,TGCGCCAGCGACGGACAGGGGGCAGATACGCAGTATTTT,CASDGQGADTQYF
NA,NA,TRBV15,TRBJ1-4,TGTGCCACCAGCAGAGATAGGGGTGCAACTAATGAAAAACTGTTTTTT,CATSRDRGATNEKLFF
NA,NA,TRBV21-1,TRBJ2-1,TGTGCCAGCAGCATAAAAGCCAGACTAGCGCATTCCTACAATGAGCAGTTCTTC,CASSIKARLAHSYNEQFF
NA,once,TRBV28,TRBJ1-2,TGTGCCAGCAGCCAGGACAGAAACTATGGCTACACCTTC,CASSQDRNYGYTF
TRBD1,few,TRBV6-5,TRBJ2-7,TGTGCCTTGAGGGGGGACAGGGACTACGAGCAGTACTTC,CALRGDRDYEQYF
TRBD1,NA,TRBV5-1,TRBJ1-6,TGCGCCAGCAGCAACATTCCCGGGACAGAAGATTCACCCCTCCACTTT,CASSNIPGTEDSPLHF
NA,NA,TRBV11-2,TRBJ2-7,TGTGCCAGCAGCTCAATTGACGAGCAGTACTTC,CASSSIDEQYF
TRBD1,NA,TRBV9,TRBJ1-6,TGTGCCAGCAGCGTAGGGGACAGGGGGAAGTCACCCCTCCACTTT,CASSVGDRGKSPLHF
TRBD2,NA,TRBV7-9,TRBJ2-5,TGTGCCAGCAGCTTTGCGGGGGGGGAGACCCAGTACTTC,CASSFAGGETQYF